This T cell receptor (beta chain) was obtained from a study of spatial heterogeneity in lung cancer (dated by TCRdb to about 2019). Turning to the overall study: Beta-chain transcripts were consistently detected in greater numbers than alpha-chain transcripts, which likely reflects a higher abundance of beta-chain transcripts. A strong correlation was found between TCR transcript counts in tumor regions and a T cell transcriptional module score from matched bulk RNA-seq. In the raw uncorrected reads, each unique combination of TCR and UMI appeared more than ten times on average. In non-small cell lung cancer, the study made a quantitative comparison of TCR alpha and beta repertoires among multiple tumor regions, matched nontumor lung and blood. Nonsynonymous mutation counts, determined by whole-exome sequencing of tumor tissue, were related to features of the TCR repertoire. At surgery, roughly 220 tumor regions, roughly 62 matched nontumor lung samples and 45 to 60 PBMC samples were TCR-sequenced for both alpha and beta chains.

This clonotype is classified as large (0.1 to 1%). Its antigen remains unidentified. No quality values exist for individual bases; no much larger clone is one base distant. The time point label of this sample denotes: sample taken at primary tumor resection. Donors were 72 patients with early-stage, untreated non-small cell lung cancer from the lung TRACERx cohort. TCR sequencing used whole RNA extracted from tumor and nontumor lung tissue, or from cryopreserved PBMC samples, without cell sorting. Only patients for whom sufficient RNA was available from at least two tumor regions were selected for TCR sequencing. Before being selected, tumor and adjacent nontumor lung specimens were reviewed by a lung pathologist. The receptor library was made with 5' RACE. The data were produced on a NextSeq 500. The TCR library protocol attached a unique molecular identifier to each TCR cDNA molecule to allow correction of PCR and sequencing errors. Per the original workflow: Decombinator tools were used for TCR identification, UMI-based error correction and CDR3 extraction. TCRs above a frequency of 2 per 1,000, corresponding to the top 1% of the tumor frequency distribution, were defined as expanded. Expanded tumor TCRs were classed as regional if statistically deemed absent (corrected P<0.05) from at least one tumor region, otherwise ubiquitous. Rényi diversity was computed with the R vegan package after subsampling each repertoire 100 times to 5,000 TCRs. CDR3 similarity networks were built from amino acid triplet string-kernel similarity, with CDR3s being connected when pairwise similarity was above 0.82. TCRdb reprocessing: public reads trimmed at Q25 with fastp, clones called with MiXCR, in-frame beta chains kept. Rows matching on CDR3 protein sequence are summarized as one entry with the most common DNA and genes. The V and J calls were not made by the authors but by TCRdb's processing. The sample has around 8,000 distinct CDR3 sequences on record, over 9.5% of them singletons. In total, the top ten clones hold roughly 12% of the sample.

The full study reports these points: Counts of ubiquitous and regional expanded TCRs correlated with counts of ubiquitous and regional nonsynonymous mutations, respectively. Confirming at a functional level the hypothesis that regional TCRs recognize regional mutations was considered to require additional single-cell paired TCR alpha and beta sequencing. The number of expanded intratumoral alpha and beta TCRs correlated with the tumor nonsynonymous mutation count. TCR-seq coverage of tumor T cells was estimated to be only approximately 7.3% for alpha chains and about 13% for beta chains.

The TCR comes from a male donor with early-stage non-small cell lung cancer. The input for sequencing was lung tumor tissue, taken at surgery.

The DNA sequence is given as TGTGCCACCAGTGATTCCCGAGCTTCGATACGGGGCACCGGGGAGCTGTTTTTT. This yields the protein CATSDSRASIRGTGELFF. The sequence links TRBV24-1 to TRBJ2-2; a tentative D match to TRBD2 spans 5 bases. Reading from cysteine to phenylalanine, the CDR3 counts 18 amino acids. CDR3 DNA is the only sequence kept; it has 54 bases, read in frame from the first base. The germline V gene provides CDR1 KGHDR and CDR2 SFDVKD. V loses 2 bases, J loses 4 bases, and the germline ends lie 19 bases apart.